The 27 T cell receptor beta chains listed next were all sequenced from one sample in a study of T-cell reconstitution after alpha-beta-depleted transplantation in children. For TCRbeta, the library was prepared with unique molecular identifiers. TCRdb analysed the PCR reads with MiXCR anew, one entry per CDR3 protein. The sample lists about 980,000 distinct CDR3 sequences, about 29% occurring once. Sequenced here: PBMCs, mostly from graft donor cells, sampled 360 days after TCRalphabeta/CD19-depleted stem cell transplant. The receptors were sampled from a boy in the first two years of life who had a stem cell transplant for SCID, so the T cells may come from the graft donor.

In DNA, the CDR3 is TGTGCCACCAGCAGAGATCAGGGGGATGAGCAGTTCTTC. Amino acids: CATSRDQGDEQFF. This chain links TRBV15 with TRBJ2-1; 7 bases are a match to TRBD1. There are 13 residues in the CDR3. The V segment lost 0 bases and the J segment 8 bases; nucleotides outside the gene matches: 1. Germline V lookup: CDR1 LNHNV, CDR2 YYDKDF (reference sequence).

The V call is TRBV5-1, the J call TRBJ2-3, with 15 bases identical to TRBD2. Germline V gene data show CDR1 as SGHRS and CDR2 as YFSETQ. The CDR3 covers 18 residues. The V gene end was trimmed by 0 bases and the J gene end by 7 bases; junction bases not matched to a gene: 9. CDR3 protein: CASSLVPRTSGGAYTQYF. The DNA for the CDR3 is TGCGCCAGCAGCTTGGTCCCCAGGACTAGCGGGGGGGCTTATACGCAGTATTTT.

The J gene is TRBJ2-3, the V gene TRBV4-2, with 9 bases matching TRBD1. The CDR3 sequence is 16 residues long. Germline-derived CDR1 and CDR2 are LGHNA and YNFKEQ. The J segment lost 3 bases and the V segment lost 1 base, leaving 5 bases of the junction unmatched. The CDR3 is CASSQVWTGETDTQYF. CDR3 nucleotide sequence: TGTGCCAGCAGCCAAGTTTGGACAGGGGAAACAGATACGCAGTATTTT.

This clonotype was observed a handful of times. This chain links TRBV2 with TRBJ1-1; D unresolved. V lost 7 bases, J lost 0 bases, and 18 bases lay in between. This CDR3 is built from 16 residues. CDR1 is SNHLY and CDR2 is FYNNEI in the germline V gene. This chain's CDR3 is CASTLGQPRMNTEAFF. The DNA of the CDR3 is TGTGCCAGCACTCTTGGCCAGCCCAGAATGAACACTGAAGCTTTCTTT.

The rearrangement joins TRBV29-1 to TRBJ2-1, with D perhaps matching TRBD2 (6 bases). Between the trimmed V and J ends, which lost 4 bases and 9 bases, there was a span of 13 bases. The germline gives CDR1 SQVTM, CDR2 ANQGSEA. The CDR3 is 12 amino acids. CDR3 nucleotide sequence: TGCAGCGTTGGCGCAGGGCGGGGTGAGCAGTTCTTC. This encodes CSVGAGRGEQFF.

This clonotype has just one count. The rearrangement joins TRBV12-3 or TRBV12-4 to TRBJ2-4; D may be TRBD1 (6 bases). This CDR3 has 18 amino acids. Trimming took 7 bases from V and 2 from J, leaving 24 bases between them. The chain's CDR3 is CASTPGDPRRGPKNIQYF. DNA of the CDR3: TGTGCCAGCACCCCCGGGGACCCACGCAGGGGTCCCAAAAACATTCAGTACTTC.

This clonotype was seen a few times. The chain has TRBV5-1 and TRBJ1-5; possible D gene TRBD1, 5 bases. V lost 2 bases, J lost 3 bases, and 12 bases lay in between. CDR1 is SGHRS and CDR2 is YFSETQ in the germline V gene. The length of the CDR3 is 15 residues. The CDR3 bases are TGCGCCAGCAGCTTAGGCGACAGTTTCAATCAGCCCCAGCATTTT. Protein sequence: CASSLGDSFNQPQHF.

The chain employs TRBV10-3 and TRBJ2-5; D not certain. The CDR3 has 13 residues. Germline V gene lookup returns CDR1 ENHRY and CDR2 SYGVKD. The V end was cut by 4 bases, the J end by 5 bases, with 11 bases between. CDR3: CAISADLRETQYF. The CDR3 nucleotides read TGTGCCATCAGTGCCGACCTCCGGGAGACCCAGTACTTC.

J is TRBJ1-6 and V is TRBV20-1, with D possibly TRBD1 on 5 matching bases. Germline V gene lookup returns CDR1 DFQATT and CDR2 SNEGSKA (reference sequence). Trimming shortened V by 3 bases and J by 8 bases, and 8 bases separated the two germline ends. CDR3 length equals 12 residues. The CDR3 reads CSASRGDSPLHF. DNA of the CDR3: TGCAGTGCTAGCCGGGGGGATTCACCCCTCCACTTT.

V is TRBV7-2 and J is TRBJ1-2, with D maybe TRBD1 (6 bases). CDR1 and CDR2 from the germline V gene are SGHTA and FQGNSA. CDR3 length: 15 amino acids. Trimming cost V 1 base and J 1 base, with 10 bases left between them. The chain's CDR3 is CASSLGTDLNYGYTF. The CDR3, as DNA: TGTGCCAGCAGCTTAGGGACAGATCTTAACTATGGCTACACCTTC. Supplemented by reference TRBV7-2 and TRBJ1-2, the full variable domain reads GAGVSQSPSNKVTEKGKDVELRCDPISGHTALYWYRQSLGQGLEFLIYFQGNSAPDKSGLPSDRFSAERTGGSVSTLTIQRTQQEDSAVYLCASSLGTDLNYGYTFGSGTRLTVV.

The chain recombines TRBV18 with TRBJ2-1; 9 bases map to TRBD2. In germline, CDR1 is KGHSH, CDR2 LQKENI. The CDR3 totals 14 residues. With 3 bases clipped from V and 6 bases from J, the junction kept 3 bases outside the gene matches. In DNA, the CDR3 is TGTGCCAGCTCACCCTCTAGCGGGGTCAATGAGCAGTTCTTC. The encoded protein is CASSPSSGVNEQFF.

This clonotype was observed a handful of times. The V gene is TRBV28, the J gene TRBJ1-2; 7 bases map to TRBD1. Germline V gene data show CDR1 as MDHEN and CDR2 as SYDVKM. The J segment lost 4 bases and the V segment lost 8 bases, leaving 7 bases of the junction unmatched. The CDR3 is 13 residues long. Here the CDR3 DNA reads TGTGCCAGCGGGGGGACAGCCGGCTATGGCTACACCTTC. It translates to CASGGTAGYGYTF.

At least ten counts were recorded for this clonotype. This chain joins TRBV2 and TRBJ1-1; weak D call: TRBD1 (5 bases). This CDR3 is built from 15 residues. Germline V gene sequence: CDR1 SNHLY, CDR2 FYNNEI. V lost 1 base, J lost 1 base, and 10 bases lay in between. The CDR3: CASSEEGLGNTEAFF. The CDR3 DNA is TGTGCCAGCAGTGAAGAGGGACTGGGGAACACTGAAGCTTTCTTT.

This chain uses TRBV5-5 with TRBJ2-4; TRBD1 matches 9 bases. This CDR3 has 16 residues. Germline CDR1 reads SGHKS; CDR2 reads YYEKEE (reference sequence). With V trimmed by 4 bases and J by 6 bases, 11 bases remained unmatched. The CDR3 protein is CASSLIQGALVNIQYF. The CDR3 DNA reads as TGTGCCAGCAGCCTAATACAGGGGGCGCTTGTAAACATTCAGTACTTC.

This clonotype has just a few counts. V usage is TRBV12-3 or TRBV12-4 and J usage is TRBJ2-5; D is tentatively TRBD1 or TRBD2 (5 bases each). Between the trimmed V and J ends, which lost 4 bases and 4 bases, there was a span of 13 bases. The CDR3 spans 14 residues. The CDR3, as DNA: TGTGCCAGCAGTTCCTACCGGGACGCAGAGACCCAGTACTTC. Translating gives CASSSYRDAETQYF.

This clonotype appeared a few times. The chain has TRBV20-1 and TRBJ2-7; D is perhaps TRBD2 (5 bases). V was clipped by 8 bases and J by 9 bases, with 23 bases between them. The length of the CDR3 is 13 residues. Germline V gives CDR1 DFQATT, CDR2 SNEGSKA (reference sequence). In DNA, the CDR3 is TGCAGTACCACCCCGACCCCTCGGGGTGTGCAGTACTTC. Its translation is CSTTPTPRGVQYF.

This clonotype was seen only a few times. The chain has TRBV5-1 and TRBJ2-6; D is possibly TRBD2 (5 bases). The CDR3 totals 18 residues. V lost 4 bases and J 3 bases, leaving 20 bases between the germline ends. The germline V gene has CDR1 SGHRS and CDR2 YFSETQ. CDR3 amino acids: CASSHREISPVGANVLTF. CDR3 nucleotides: TGCGCCAGCAGCCACCGGGAAATTTCACCGGTTGGGGCCAACGTCCTGACTTTC.

The chain recombines TRBV5-1 with TRBJ2-3; D is ambiguous. The V and J ends lost 3 bases and 2 bases respectively, with 13 bases between them. The CDR3 runs to 15 residues. The germline V gene encodes CDR1 SGHRS and CDR2 YFSETQ. The CDR3 sequence: CASSSGRTSTDTQYF. In DNA form, the CDR3 reads TGCGCCAGCAGCTCCGGTAGGACCTCCACAGATACGCAGTATTTT.

The chain joins TRBV20-1 to TRBJ1-2; 8 nucleotides align to TRBD1. V lost 6 bases to trimming and J lost 6 bases; unmatched junction nucleotides: 12. Germline CDR1 is DFQATT and CDR2 is SNEGSKA (reference sequence). This CDR3 is 14 amino acids long. The CDR3 here is CSATDDRGLDGYTF. The CDR3 region has the DNA TGCAGTGCCACGGACGACAGGGGACTTGATGGCTACACCTTC.

The CDR3 protein is CATLTGVPLGVEAFF. The CDR3 coding sequence is TGTGCCACCCTGACAGGGGTCCCTTTGGGGGTTGAAGCTTTCTTT. J is TRBJ1-1 and V is TRBV12-3 or TRBV12-4, with TRBD1 matching 8 bases. CDR3 size: 15 residues. V lost 10 bases, J lost 7 bases, and 17 bases stayed unmatched.

This clonotype was detected a few times. V usage is TRBV7-9 and J usage is TRBJ2-7; 10 nucleotides agree with TRBD1. The V segment lost 5 bases and the J segment 3 bases; nucleotides outside the gene matches: 4. CDR1 SEHNR and CDR2 FQNEAQ come from the germline V gene (reference sequence). CDR3 length: 14 residues. This chain's CDR3 is CASSTGQGIYEQYF. CDR3 in DNA: TGTGCCAGCAGCACGGGACAGGGGATCTACGAGCAGTACTTC.

The chain uses TRBV9 and TRBJ2-2; tentatively, D is TRBD1 (6 bases). From germline, CDR1 is SGDLS and CDR2 YYNGEE. The V end lost 2 bases, the J end lost 1 base, and 15 bases lay between the germline ends. This CDR3 spans 17 amino acids. The CDR3 sequence: CASSVTGKALNTGELFF. In DNA, the CDR3 is TGTGCCAGCAGCGTCACAGGGAAAGCGTTGAACACCGGGGAGCTGTTTTTT. The variable domain in full, with the rest retrieved from reference TRBV9 and TRBJ2-2, is DSGVTQTPKHLITATGQRVTLRCSPRSGDLSVYWYQQSLDQGLQFLIQYYNGEERAKGNILERFSAQQFPDLHSELNLSSLELGDSALYFCASSVTGKALNTGELFFGEGSRLTVL.

The rearrangement uses TRBV6-1 and TRBJ1-1, with 9 bases that match TRBD1. This CDR3 is built from 14 residues. CDR1 MNHNS and CDR2 SASEGT come from the germline V gene. The ends lost 8 bases at V and 0 bases at J; junction bases unmatched: 4. The CDR3 nucleotides read TGTGCCAGCGCTCGGGACAGGGTGAACACTGAAGCTTTCTTT. This codes for CASARDRVNTEAFF.

J is TRBJ2-3 and V is TRBV9; 9 bases fit TRBD2. Germline V gene lookup returns CDR1 SGDLS and CDR2 YYNGEE. Trimming at V came to 2 bases and at J to 5 bases, leaving 6 bases not matched to a gene. The CDR3 spans 15 residues. The CDR3 loop reads CASSVRGGAGDTQYF. CDR3 nucleotides: TGTGCCAGCAGCGTTCGCGGGGGGGCGGGAGATACGCAGTATTTT. Variable domain in full (rest from reference TRBV9 and TRBJ2-3): DSGVTQTPKHLITATGQRVTLRCSPRSGDLSVYWYQQSLDQGLQFLIQYYNGEERAKGNILERFSAQQFPDLHSELNLSSLELGDSALYFCASSVRGGAGDTQYFGPGTRLTVL.

The chain employs TRBV9 and TRBJ1-2; D gene unclear. V shed 6 bases and J shed 7 bases, with 10 bases lying between them. CDR3 length equals 11 residues. In germline, CDR1 is SGDLS, CDR2 YYNGEE. CDR3 residues: CASTGAPGYTF. The CDR3 DNA reads as TGTGCCAGCACAGGTGCACCTGGCTACACCTTC.

The table lists this clonotype with a few counts. The V call is TRBV4-1, the J call TRBJ1-4; TRBD1 matches at 7 bases. There are 14 residues in the CDR3. Germline V gene sequence: CDR1 MGHRA, CDR2 YSYEKL. Unmatched junction bases numbered 2, after V lost 3 bases and J lost 4 bases. In DNA form, the CDR3 reads TGCGCCAGCAGCCACGGGACAGTTAATGAAAAACTGTTTTTT. It encodes CASSHGTVNEKLFF.

This clonotype was found a few times. The chain recombines TRBV7-2 with TRBJ1-3; 9 bases agree with TRBD1. Trimming at V came to 5 bases and at J to 3 bases, leaving 5 bases not matched to a gene. Germline V gene lookup returns CDR1 SGHTA and CDR2 FQGNSA. The CDR3 is 15 amino acids. CDR3 coding DNA: TGTGCCAGCAGCCGGAAGACAGGGGGTGGAAACACCATATATTTT. Residues: CASSRKTGGGNTIYF.